Following are 10 T cell receptor beta chains from one sample sequenced in a study of shared clonotypes between healthy human individuals. Naive CD8 isolation took CD45RO-negative cells positively selected for CCR7 and excluded terminally differentiated effector memory CD45RA+ cells. Sequencing was performed with immunoSEQ multiplex PCR; in TCRdb, only in-frame clones are kept and a portion is missing. The sample has hundreds of thousands of clones, 85% to 95% seen once. Sequencing was carried out using naive CD8+ T cells sorted from blood. All receptors come from a woman aged 30 to 39 in good health.

The rearrangement uses TRBV6-6 and TRBJ2-2; D remains ambiguous. With 5 bases removed from V and 1 base from J, the gap between germline ends came to 14 bases. This CDR3 region has 16 residues. Germline V lookup: CDR1 MNHNY, CDR2 SVGAGI (reference sequence). The CDR3 loop reads CASSPRPGRNTGELFF. As DNA, the CDR3 is TGTGCCAGCAGTCCCCGCCCCGGGCGGAACACCGGGGAGCTGTTTTTT.

V gene TRBV7-9 combines with J gene TRBJ2-3, with 8 bases fitting TRBD2. The CDR3 contains 15 residues. V shed 4 bases, J shed 3 bases, and the junction held 6 bases outside the gene matches. CDR1 is SEHNR and CDR2 is FQNEAQ in the germline V gene (reference sequence). The CDR3 DNA reads TGTGCCAGCAGCTCCAGCGGGAGCGGTACAGATACGCAGTATTTT. Translating it yields CASSSSGSGTDTQYF.

This clone showed up just once. This sequence joins TRBV14 and TRBJ2-3; a weak D match, TRBD2 (6 bases). CDR1 SGHDN and CDR2 FVKESK come from the germline V gene. This CDR3 region has 16 residues. The V and J ends lost 1 base and 7 bases respectively, with 18 bases between them. The DNA of the CDR3 is TGTGCCAGCAGCCAAGGGGCGGGATATTCGGAAAATACGCAGTATTTT. Translation: CASSQGAGYSENTQYF.

The genes are TRBV28 and TRBJ1-2; TRBD1 might be the D (6 bases). V dropped 6 bases and J dropped 8 bases, with 16 bases sitting between them. The CDR3 sequence is 13 residues long. Per the germline V gene, CDR1 is MDHEN and CDR2 is SYDVKM. CDR3 coding DNA: TGTGCCAGCAGGCAGGGGTACGTAGGGGGCTACACCTTC. This encodes CASRQGYVGGYTF.

This clone appeared a single time. The rearrangement joins TRBV9 to TRBJ1-2; TRBD1 is a possible D gene (6 bases). Germline V gene sequence: CDR1 SGDLS, CDR2 YYNGEE. CDR3 length: 14 residues. Deletions cut 2 bases from V and 5 bases from J, with 13 bases between. DNA for the CDR3: TGTGCCAGCAGCGTTGGCGGGGGGCCTTATGGCTACACCTTC. Encoded protein: CASSVGGGPYGYTF. Drawing the rest from reference TRBV9 and TRBJ1-2, the complete variable domain is DSGVTQTPKHLITATGQRVTLRCSPRSGDLSVYWYQQSLDQGLQFLIQYYNGEERAKGNILERFSAQQFPDLHSELNLSSLELGDSALYFCASSVGGGPYGYTFGSGTRLTVV.

V usage is TRBV28 and J usage is TRBJ1-2, with D unclear. Germline-derived CDR1 and CDR2 are MDHEN and SYDVKM. Trimming shortened V by 5 bases and J by 6 bases, and 19 bases separated the two germline ends. The CDR3 has 15 amino acids. CDR3 in amino acids: CASSLIHGEANGYTF. The CDR3 coding sequence is TGTGCCAGCAGTCTCATACATGGGGAGGCGAATGGCTACACCTTC.

J is TRBJ1-1 and V is TRBV7-9; no reliable D call. Trimming removed 1 base at V and 4 bases at J, with 10 bases between. CDR1 is SEHNR, CDR2 FQNEAQ, per germline (reference sequence). The CDR3 runs 14 residues. The CDR3, as DNA: TGTGCCAGCAGCTTAGTCTCAGGAGCCACTGAAGCTTTCTTT. Translation: CASSLVSGATEAFF.

The V gene is TRBV7-2, the J gene TRBJ2-1, with D possibly TRBD1 on 6 matching bases. The CDR3 contains 14 residues. V lost 4 bases and J 2 bases, leaving 9 bases between the germline ends. CDR1 is SGHTA, CDR2 FQGNSA, per germline. In nucleotides, the CDR3 is TGTGCCAGCAGCTCCGCAGGGGCCTACAATGAGCAGTTCTTC. It is translated as CASSSAGAYNEQFF.

A remark on this clone: This same CDR3 is encoded by further DNA sequences in the sample. V usage is TRBV27 and J usage is TRBJ2-7, with 8 positions matching TRBD2. J gave up 3 bases and V 5 bases, and 3 bases lay outside the gene matches. Germline values: CDR1 MNHEY, CDR2 SMNVEV (reference sequence). The CDR3 is made up of 13 amino acids. CDR3 amino acids: CASSPGTSYEQYF. The DNA for the CDR3 is TGTGCCAGCAGTCCCGGGACTAGCTACGAGCAGTACTTC.

This clone has only one observation. The chain joins TRBV28 to TRBJ2-6; D ambiguous. This CDR3 is 19 amino acids long. Germline V gives CDR1 MDHEN, CDR2 SYDVKM. V was clipped by 2 bases and J by 0 bases, with 17 bases between them. The CDR3 DNA follows: TGTGCCAGCAGTTTAGAATCAGGATGGGGTCCCTCTGGGGCCAACGTCCTGACTTTC. Amino acids: CASSLESGWGPSGANVLTF. The full variable domain, completed using reference TRBV28 and TRBJ2-6, is DVKVTQSSRYLVKRTGEKVFLECVQDMDHENMFWYRQDPGLGLRLIYFSYDVKMKEKGDIPEGYSVSREKKERFSLILESASTNQTSMYLCASSLESGWGPSGANVLTFGAGSRLTVL.